A selection of T cell receptor beta chains follows, all from one sample in a study of blood T cell repertoires in COVID-19. Only in-frame clones appear in the TCRdb table, and some are missing; sequencing was by immunoSEQ multiplex PCR. This sample has 140,000 or so clones, with over 65% found just once. Material for sequencing was peripheral blood. These receptors all come from a human donor in a cohort sampled during active COVID-19. Both conserved end residues are part of each CDR3. Each record gives: D gene, J gene, V gene, clone size, CDR3 protein, CDR3 DNA. The D gene is left open where the match is weak. A row's size may be missing; if present it is once, few, many or a size class.

D gene: TRBD1; J gene: TRBJ1-6; V gene: TRBV11-2; clone size: few; CDR3 protein: CASSRTGTGALHF; CDR3 DNA: TGTGCCAGCAGCAGAACCGGGACAGGGGCCCTCCACTTT
D gene: .; J gene: TRBJ1-6; V gene: TRBV2; clone size: .; CDR3 protein: CASGEVGAGDSPLHF; CDR3 DNA: TGTGCCAGCGGGGAAGTCGGGGCAGGGGATTCACCCCTCCACTTT
D gene: .; J gene: TRBJ2-2; V gene: TRBV12-3/TRBV12-4; clone size: .; CDR3 protein: CASGFQNTGELFF; CDR3 DNA: TGTGCCAGCGGCTTCCAGAACACCGGGGAGCTGTTTTTT
D gene: .; J gene: TRBJ2-7; V gene: TRBV29-1; clone size: .; CDR3 protein: CSVVRQELSYEQYF; CDR3 DNA: TGCAGCGTTGTGAGACAGGAGCTCTCCTACGAGCAGTACTTC
D gene: .; J gene: TRBJ2-7; V gene: TRBV30; clone size: .; CDR3 protein: CAYTYEQYF; CDR3 DNA: TGTGCCTATACCTACGAGCAGTACTTC
D gene: .; J gene: TRBJ1-2; V gene: TRBV29-1; clone size: .; CDR3 protein: CSVDRVGGYTF; CDR3 DNA: TGCAGCGTTGACAGGGTCGGTGGCTACACCTTC
D gene: .; J gene: TRBJ2-5; V gene: TRBV7-9; clone size: .; CDR3 protein: CASSGVGTQYF; CDR3 DNA: TGTGCCAGCTCCGGGGTGGGGACCCAGTACTTC
D gene: TRBD2; J gene: TRBJ2-1; V gene: TRBV11-3; clone size: .; CDR3 protein: CASSQERGAYNEQFF; CDR3 DNA: TGTGCCAGCAGTCAAGAGCGGGGGGCGTACAATGAGCAGTTCTTC
D gene: TRBD1; J gene: TRBJ1-2; V gene: TRBV2; clone size: .; CDR3 protein: CASSERGQANYGYTF; CDR3 DNA: TGTGCCAGCAGTGAGAGAGGACAGGCTAACTATGGCTACACCTTC
D gene: .; J gene: TRBJ1-3; V gene: TRBV7-8; clone size: .; CDR3 protein: CASRDNGNTIYF; CDR3 DNA: TGTGCCAGCAGGGACAATGGAAACACCATATATTTT
D gene: .; J gene: TRBJ2-2; V gene: TRBV2; clone size: .; CDR3 protein: CASNQGSGELFF; CDR3 DNA: TGTGCCAGCAACCAGGGATCGGGGGAGCTGTTTTTT
D gene: TRBD2; J gene: TRBJ2-5; V gene: TRBV10-1; clone size: .; CDR3 protein: CASRHFPGLASTQETQYF; CDR3 DNA: TGCGCCAGCAGACACTTTCCGGGACTAGCGTCAACCCAAGAGACCCAGTACTTC
D gene: .; J gene: TRBJ1-5; V gene: TRBV4-1; clone size: once; CDR3 protein: CASSRGPDQPQHF; CDR3 DNA: TGCGCCAGCAGCCGTGGGCCCGATCAGCCCCAGCATTTT
D gene: .; J gene: TRBJ1-2; V gene: TRBV19; clone size: .; CDR3 protein: CASSIDSLSGSTF; CDR3 DNA: TGTGCCAGTAGTATAGATTCTCTCTCGGGGTCCACCTTC
D gene: .; J gene: TRBJ1-2; V gene: TRBV9; clone size: .; CDR3 protein: CASSYTGSPNYGYTF; CDR3 DNA: TGTGCCAGCAGCTACACAGGGAGCCCTAACTATGGCTACACCTTC
D gene: TRBD2; J gene: TRBJ2-2; V gene: TRBV6-1; clone size: .; CDR3 protein: CASSDPAGVVNTGELFF; CDR3 DNA: TGTGCCAGCAGTGATCCAGCGGGGGTCGTTAACACCGGGGAGCTGTTTTTT
D gene: .; J gene: TRBJ2-1; V gene: TRBV6-6; clone size: .; CDR3 protein: CASSSQSNEQFF; CDR3 DNA: TGTGCCAGCAGCTCGCAGTCGAATGAGCAGTTCTTC
D gene: .; J gene: TRBJ1-5; V gene: TRBV15; clone size: .; CDR3 protein: CATSPGINQPQHF; CDR3 DNA: TGTGCCACCAGCCCGGGAATCAATCAGCCCCAGCATTTT
D gene: TRBD1; J gene: TRBJ2-5; V gene: TRBV11-2; clone size: .; CDR3 protein: CASSYLTQGAETQYF; CDR3 DNA: TGTGCCAGCAGCTACCTCACCCAGGGGGCAGAGACCCAGTACTTC
D gene: .; J gene: TRBJ1-5; V gene: TRBV30; clone size: .; CDR3 protein: CAWARLTTGAVGNQPQHF; CDR3 DNA: TGTGCCTGGGCTAGGCTAACTACGGGTGCAGTGGGCAATCAGCCCCAGCATTTT
D gene: .; J gene: TRBJ2-7; V gene: TRBV10-3; clone size: .; CDR3 protein: CATTGSPHEQYF; CDR3 DNA: TGTGCCACGACCGGGTCACCCCACGAGCAGTACTTC
D gene: TRBD1; J gene: TRBJ1-5; V gene: TRBV30; clone size: .; CDR3 protein: CAWSLPDRVNQPQHF; CDR3 DNA: TGTGCCTGGAGTCTCCCTGACAGGGTAAATCAGCCCCAGCATTTT
D gene: .; J gene: TRBJ2-4; V gene: TRBV28; clone size: once; CDR3 protein: CASSRRGTSLAKNIQYF; CDR3 DNA: TGTGCCAGCAGCCGGCGAGGGACAAGTCTAGCCAAAAACATTCAGTACTTC
D gene: .; J gene: TRBJ1-1; V gene: TRBV6-5; clone size: .; CDR3 protein: CASSRPRDYAFF; CDR3 DNA: TGTGCCAGCAGTCGCCCCCGGGACTACGCTTTCTTT
D gene: .; J gene: TRBJ2-4; V gene: TRBV23-1; clone size: few; CDR3 protein: CASAGGTLAKNIQYF; CDR3 DNA: TGCGCCAGCGCAGGGGGGACTCTAGCCAAAAACATTCAGTACTTC
D gene: TRBD2; J gene: TRBJ2-3; V gene: TRBV5-4; clone size: .; CDR3 protein: CASSPPGGTQYF; CDR3 DNA: TGTGCCAGCAGCCCGCCGGGGGGGACGCAGTATTTT
D gene: .; J gene: TRBJ2-5; V gene: TRBV5-1; clone size: .; CDR3 protein: CASRIEETQYF; CDR3 DNA: TGCGCCAGCAGAATCGAAGAGACCCAGTACTTC
D gene: TRBD1; J gene: TRBJ2-3; V gene: TRBV15; clone size: .; CDR3 protein: CATSRETGSTADTQYF; CDR3 DNA: TGTGCCACCAGCAGAGAGACAGGGAGTACGGCAGATACGCAGTATTTT
D gene: .; J gene: TRBJ2-3; V gene: TRBV28; clone size: .; CDR3 protein: CASSLPFGGGTDTQYF; CDR3 DNA: TGTGCCAGCAGTTTGCCCTTTGGCGGTGGTACAGATACGCAGTATTTT
D gene: TRBD1; J gene: TRBJ1-4; V gene: TRBV19; clone size: .; CDR3 protein: CASSLGDRGGEKLFF; CDR3 DNA: TGTGCCAGTAGTCTGGGGGACAGAGGCGGTGAAAAACTGTTTTTT
D gene: .; J gene: TRBJ2-4; V gene: TRBV19; clone size: once; CDR3 protein: CASSITAAKNIQYF; CDR3 DNA: TGTGCCAGTAGTATAACTGCGGCCAAAAACATTCAGTACTTC
D gene: TRBD2; J gene: TRBJ2-2; V gene: TRBV7-2; clone size: .; CDR3 protein: CASSFPGTSGGRELFF; CDR3 DNA: TGTGCCAGCAGCTTCCCCGGGACTAGCGGGGGGCGGGAGCTGTTTTTT
D gene: TRBD2; J gene: TRBJ2-1; V gene: TRBV5-1; clone size: .; CDR3 protein: CASSFQETSGDNEQFF; CDR3 DNA: TGCGCCAGCAGCTTCCAGGAGACTAGCGGGGACAATGAGCAGTTCTTC
D gene: .; J gene: TRBJ2-3; V gene: TRBV3-1/TRBV3-2; clone size: .; CDR3 protein: CASSYGGGTDTQYF; CDR3 DNA: TGTGCCAGCAGCTACGGCGGGGGCACAGATACGCAGTATTTT
D gene: .; J gene: TRBJ1-1; V gene: TRBV29-1; clone size: .; CDR3 protein: CSVRGNTEAFF; CDR3 DNA: TGCAGCGTACGGGGGAATACTGAAGCTTTCTTT
D gene: TRBD1; J gene: TRBJ2-4; V gene: TRBV5-1; clone size: .; CDR3 protein: CASSLDRVDIQYF; CDR3 DNA: TGCGCCAGCAGCCTAGACAGGGTGGACATTCAGTACTTC
D gene: .; J gene: TRBJ1-6; V gene: TRBV4-1; clone size: .; CDR3 protein: CASSQEGQAAGRDGANSPLHF; CDR3 DNA: TGCGCCAGCAGCCAAGAGGGTCAGGCGGCAGGGAGGGATGGGGCAAATTCACCCCTCCACTTT